A selection of T cell receptor beta chains follows, all from one sample in a study of CD8 T cells in ankylosing spondylitis. Each CDR3 protein is one row after TCRdb ran MiXCR on the 5' RACE reads. The sample shows about 250,000 distinct CDR3 sequences, roughly 32% of them seen only once. Material: blood, either unsorted or a sorted T cell fraction (not recorded which). These TCRs come from a male donor with ankylosing spondylitis or in good health (not recorded which). Each CDR3 is given with its conserved first and last residue. D genes are given only for firm matches. Clone size is given for some rows only: seen once, a few or many times, or a class if the clone is expanded.

TRBV6-5	-	TRBJ2-6	few	TGTGCCAGCGGAGCGACCAACGTCCTGACTTTC	CASGATNVLTF
TRBV25-1	TRBD1	TRBJ1-2	few	TGTGCCAGCAGTGCGGGCGGGACAGGGGTCGATAGAGGCTATGGCTACACCTTC	CASSAGGTGVDRGYGYTF
TRBV29-1	TRBD1	TRBJ1-3	-	TGCAGCGCTATGGACAGGGATGCATACACCATATATTTT	CSAMDRDAYTIYF
TRBV6-1	TRBD2	TRBJ2-3	-	TGTGCCAGCAGTCCTTATAGCGGGGGGGCGACAGATACGCAGTATTTT	CASSPYSGGATDTQYF
TRBV5-1	-	TRBJ2-1	-	TGCGCCAGCAGCTTGGGACTCGCCGACGGGGGTGAGCAGTTCTTC	CASSLGLADGGEQFF
TRBV28	-	TRBJ2-7	-	TGTGCCAGCCAAAATCCGTCCGGGACCCACGAGCAGTACTTC	CASQNPSGTHEQYF
TRBV3-1	TRBD2	TRBJ2-7	-	TGTGCCTCCAGCCCAGGGACTAGCGCAGCCTACGAGCAGTACTTC	CASSPGTSAAYEQYF
TRBV29-1	-	TRBJ2-3	few	TGCAGCGTTGCAGGGTTGCGTACGCAGTATTTT	CSVAGLRTQYF
TRBV20-1	-	TRBJ1-5	many	TGCAGTGCTAGAGATCCGAGTTATAGCAATCAGCCCCAGCATTTT	CSARDPSYSNQPQHF
TRBV12-3/TRBV12-4	-	TRBJ2-1	-	TGTGCCAGCAGTTTTGCCAGCATAAGGGGGCAGTTCTTC	CASSFASIRGQFF
TRBV7-2	-	TRBJ2-1	many	TGTGCCAGCAGCTTAGGACTAGGATACAATGAGCAGTTCTTC	CASSLGLGYNEQFF
TRBV5-1	-	TRBJ1-6	-	TGCGCCAGCAGCTTTAACCCCGGGGAGGCTTCACCCCTCCACTTT	CASSFNPGEASPLHF
TRBV5-5	-	TRBJ2-7	-	TGTGCCAGCAGCTTGGCCTCGGCCTCCTACGAGCAGTACTTC	CASSLASASYEQYF
TRBV12-3/TRBV12-4	-	TRBJ2-1	few	-	CASSPVAGGAFF
TRBV9	TRBD1	TRBJ2-5	-	TGTGCCAGCAGCGTCGGGACAGGGGTTAGAGAGACCCAGTACTTC	CASSVGTGVRETQYF
TRBV3-1	TRBD1	TRBJ2-1	-	TGTGCCCTCAGCTTTTCTCAGGGCAGGGGGCACGCGAACTACAATGAGCAGTTCTTC	CALSFSQGRGHANYNEQFF
TRBV5-1	-	TRBJ2-1	-	TGCGCCAGCAGCGGAACAGGGAGGAGTGAGCAGTTCTTC	CASSGTGRSEQFF
TRBV20-1	-	TRBJ1-2	once	TGCAGTGCCCCACCACAGGGCGTCCGGTATGGCTACACCTTC	CSAPPQGVRYGYTF
TRBV7-9	TRBD1	TRBJ2-7	-	TGTGCCAGCAGCGCTGGGGACAGCTCCTACGAGCAGTACTTC	CASSAGDSSYEQYF
TRBV28	-	TRBJ1-1	-	TGTGCCAGCAGTCCCATCGGGACGAGGACTGAAGCTTTCTTT	CASSPIGTRTEAFF
TRBV20-1	-	TRBJ2-7	-	TGCAGTGCTAGCAGACAGGAGCTCTACGAGCAGTACTTC	CSASRQELYEQYF
TRBV29-1	-	TRBJ2-5	-	TGCAGCGTGGCCAAACTAGCGCAGGGGGAGACCCAGTACTTC	CSVAKLAQGETQYF
TRBV5-1	-	TRBJ2-3	many	TGCGCCAGCAGCTTGAAAGAAATTCTAATTAGCACAGATACGCAGTATTTT	CASSLKEILISTDTQYF
TRBV18	-	TRBJ2-5	few	TGTGCCAGCTCACCTTCGTACCAAGAGACCCAGTACTTC	CASSPSYQETQYF
TRBV6-1	-	TRBJ2-3	few	TGTGCCAGCAGTCCCCGGCTCCAAATCCTGGGCACAGATACGCAGTATTTT	CASSPRLQILGTDTQYF
TRBV12-3/TRBV12-4	TRBD2	TRBJ2-2	-	TGTGCCATCTCGGGGGGGCGGCCGACGGGCACCGGGGAGCTGTTTTTT	CAISGGRPTGTGELFF
TRBV7-8	-	TRBJ2-3	few	TGTGCCAGCAGCCGGGACACTGTGGGACGACTCACAGATACGCAGTATTTT	CASSRDTVGRLTDTQYF
TRBV28	-	TRBJ2-5	-	TGTGCCAGCAGTCCACAAACGGGTGTCGACGGGGAGACCCAGTACTTC	CASSPQTGVDGETQYF
TRBV7-2	TRBD1	TRBJ2-3	-	TGTGCCAGCAGCTTCCGGGACAGGAGTCCAGATACGCAGTATTTT	CASSFRDRSPDTQYF
TRBV10-3	-	TRBJ2-7	-	TGTGCCATCAGTGAGGGGGACACCTCCTACGAGCAGTACTTC	CAISEGDTSYEQYF
TRBV4-2	TRBD1	TRBJ1-2	-	TGTGCCAGCAGCCAAGAGCGGCAGGGGGCTCGGGGCTACACCTTC	CASSQERQGARGYTF
TRBV4-2	-	TRBJ1-1	-	TGTGCCAGCAGCCAAGAGGGGGACGTGGCTGAAGCTTTCTTT	CASSQEGDVAEAFF
TRBV12-3/TRBV12-4	TRBD1	TRBJ2-3	few	TGTGCCAGCAGTCCTCCGGGACAGGGCACAGATACGCAGTATTTT	CASSPPGQGTDTQYF
TRBV11-2	-	TRBJ2-3	once	TGTGCCAGCAGTCGACCAAGGGCATTCCCCACTAGCACAGATACGCAGTATTTT	CASSRPRAFPTSTDTQYF
TRBV20-1	-	TRBJ1-2	few	TGCAGTGCTGCCCAAGGGACCCTAGCTAACTATGGCTACACCTTC	CSAAQGTLANYGYTF
TRBV7-2	-	TRBJ2-3	-	TGTGCCAGCAGCTTAGACGGTCCTCCGGTTGGAGATACGCAGTATTTT	CASSLDGPPVGDTQYF
TRBV5-1	TRBD1	TRBJ2-1	many	TGCGCCAGCAGCTTGAGGCCCGGGACAGGTGACAATGAGCAGTTCTTC	CASSLRPGTGDNEQFF
TRBV12-3/TRBV12-4	-	TRBJ2-5	few	TGTGCCAGCAGTTTGGACGGACTTCAAGAGACCCAGTACTTC	CASSLDGLQETQYF
TRBV18	TRBD1	TRBJ2-7	-	TGTGCCAGCTCACCGACAGGGCTCTCCTACGAGCAGTACTTC	CASSPTGLSYEQYF
TRBV18	-	TRBJ1-4	-	TGTGCCAGCTCACCTGGGACGGTAAATGAAAAACTGTTTTTT	CASSPGTVNEKLFF
TRBV7-9	-	TRBJ2-2	few	TGTGCCAGCAGCTTAGACCAGACCGGGGAGCTGTTTTTT	CASSLDQTGELFF
TRBV9	TRBD2	TRBJ2-1	few	TGTGCCAGCAGCCTAATGACTAGCCCCCCCTACAATGAGCAGTTCTTC	CASSLMTSPPYNEQFF
TRBV12-3/TRBV12-4	TRBD1	TRBJ2-7	-	TGTGCCAGCAGTTGGGCAGGGGGTAGCATCGCGTACGAGCAGTACTTC	CASSWAGGSIAYEQYF
TRBV6-1	TRBD2	TRBJ2-5	once	TGTGCCAGCAACATAGGGACTAGCGCCGGGACCCAGTACTTC	CASNIGTSAGTQYF
TRBV28	-	TRBJ2-1	few	TGTGCCAGCAGTTTATTCCCCAGTGAGCAGTTCTTC	CASSLFPSEQFF
TRBV12-3/TRBV12-4	-	TRBJ1-4	-	TGTGCCAGCAGTTTAGTCGGGGGGGAAAAACTGTTTTTT	CASSLVGGEKLFF
TRBV5-1	-	TRBJ2-7	few	TGCGCCAGCAGCTTGGACCCGGGTTACGAGCAGTACTTC	CASSLDPGYEQYF
TRBV20-1	TRBD1	TRBJ1-1	-	TGCAGTGCTCCGGACAGGTGGGGCACTGAAGCTTTCTTT	CSAPDRWGTEAFF
TRBV20-1	-	TRBJ2-1	few	TGCAGTGCTACGGGGGTCTCGAACAATGAGCAGTTCTTC	CSATGVSNNEQFF
TRBV15	TRBD2	TRBJ2-3	-	TGTGCCACCAGCAGACGGACTAGCGGGGGGATAGATACGCAGTATTTT	CATSRRTSGGIDTQYF
TRBV5-5	-	TRBJ2-5	-	TGTGCCAGCAGCCCCTGGGACTTCTCACAAGAGACCCAGTACTTC	CASSPWDFSQETQYF
TRBV12-3/TRBV12-4	TRBD2	TRBJ2-5	few	TGTGCCAGCAGTTTATTTCCGCGGGGGGCCCGGGAGACCCAGTACTTC	CASSLFPRGARETQYF
TRBV29-1	TRBD2	TRBJ2-1	few	TGCAGCGTTAAAGAGCGGGGGGGAGACAATGAGCAGTTCTTC	CSVKERGGDNEQFF
TRBV12-3/TRBV12-4	-	TRBJ2-3	few	TGTGCCAGCAGATGGGAGACTGTCACAGATACGCAGTATTTT	CASRWETVTDTQYF
TRBV2	-	TRBJ2-7	few	TGTGCCAGCAGTGGACGGCGGGCGTACGACGAGCAGTACTTC	CASSGRRAYDEQYF
TRBV6-1	-	TRBJ1-1	few	TGTGCCAGCAGTGAAAGGGAGGAGACTGAAGCTTTCTTT	CASSEREETEAFF
TRBV7-9	-	TRBJ2-7	-	TGTGCCAGCAGGCCCCCCGGAGGGGACGAGCAGTACTTC	CASRPPGGDEQYF
TRBV10-3	TRBD1	TRBJ2-1	-	TGTGCCTCCTCGGGACAGGGCACCCTCGGGCTGAACAATGAGCAGTTCTTC	CASSGQGTLGLNNEQFF